A single sample is the source of the 23 T cell receptor beta chains below, sequenced in a study of T cell responses to AZD1222 COVID-19 vaccine. Assay: immunoSEQ multiplex PCR; the TCRdb copy retains only in-frame clones and omits some. The repertoire holds approximately 150,000 clones, with about 89% as singletons. Here the sequenced sample was peripheral blood, taken on day 0 of AZD1222 vaccination. These receptors came from an adult in good health.

The rearrangement joins TRBV29-1 to TRBJ2-5; D is uncertain. Trimming left V 6 bases short and J 5 bases short, with 10 bases between. The CDR3 covers 11 residues. Germline V gene lookup returns CDR1 SQVTM and CDR2 ANQGSEA. The DNA for the CDR3 is TGCAGCGTCCGAAGGGTGGAGACCCAGTACTTC. Protein product: CSVRRVETQYF.

The rearrangement uses TRBV29-1 and TRBJ2-5; 8 nucleotides agree with TRBD2. Germline CDR1 SQVTM, CDR2 ANQGSEA. The junction had 6 bases not matched to a gene; V was cut back by 5 bases and J by 7 bases. The CDR3 covers 12 residues. CDR3 loop: CSVSRGGGTQYF. CDR3 DNA sequence: TGCAGCGTTTCTCGGGGGGGAGGGACCCAGTACTTC.

The chain has TRBV9 and TRBJ1-4, with a tentative D call TRBD1 (5 bases). The germline gives CDR1 SGDLS, CDR2 YYNGEE. V dropped 4 bases and J dropped 1 base, with 11 bases sitting between them. The CDR3 is made up of 15 amino acids. The CDR3 nucleotides read TGTGCCAGCAGCTCCCTGGGGGGAACTAATGAAAAACTGTTTTTT. Its protein product is CASSSLGGTNEKLFF.

The chain is built from TRBV9 and TRBJ1-6, with TRBD1 as a possible D gene (6 bases). The germline gives CDR1 SGDLS, CDR2 YYNGEE. The CDR3 extends over 18 amino acids. V lost 0 bases and J lost 6, with 19 bases in between. The CDR3 DNA reads as TGTGCCAGCAGCGTAGATTCACAGGGTGGAGCGCCTAATTCACCCCTCCACTTT. Its translation: CASSVDSQGGAPNSPLHF.

V gene TRBV5-1 combines with J gene TRBJ1-1; 9 positions agree with TRBD1. Germline CDR1 reads SGHRS; CDR2 reads YFSETQ. CDR3 length: 18 amino acids. The J segment lost 0 bases and the V segment lost 3 bases, leaving 12 bases of the junction unmatched. CDR3 bases: TGCGCCAGCAGCTATCACGCAGACAGGGGGGTTATGAACACTGAAGCTTTCTTT. Translation gives CASSYHADRGVMNTEAFF.

The chain recombines TRBV7-3 with TRBJ2-1, with D unclear. The CDR3 runs 13 residues. V was cut by 1 base and J by 5 bases, with 6 bases left in between. CDR1 and CDR2 (germline): SGHTA, FQGTGA. The CDR3 nucleotides are TGTGCCAGCAGCTTAAGTGCCGACAATGAGCAGTTCTTC. Amino acids: CASSLSADNEQFF.

The chain is built from TRBV6-1 and TRBJ1-1, with D unresolved. The CDR3 contains 12 residues. Germline V gene sequence: CDR1 MNHNS, CDR2 SASEGT. Trimming removed 3 bases at V and 11 bases at J, with 13 bases between. For the CDR3, the DNA is TGTGCCAGCAGTGATTCCGACAAAAGGGCTTTCTTT. This gives the protein CASSDSDKRAFF.

The rearrangement links TRBV28 to TRBJ2-7; D gene uncertain. CDR1 is MDHEN, CDR2 SYDVKM, per germline. The CDR3 loop spans 10 amino acids. Trimming shortened V by 8 bases and J by 5 bases, and 7 bases separated the two germline ends. The CDR3 protein is CASSLNEQYF. Here the CDR3 DNA reads TGTGCCAGCTCTTTAAACGAGCAGTACTTC.

CDR3 protein: CATRFPSSYNEQFF. The CDR3 nucleotides read TGTGCCACCCGATTTCCTAGCTCCTACAATGAGCAGTTCTTC. The V gene is TRBV27, the J gene TRBJ2-1; D call uncertain. V was cut by 10 bases and J by 0 bases, with 13 bases left in between. CDR3 size: 14 residues. CDR1 is MNHEY, CDR2 SMNVEV, per germline (reference sequence).

This CDR3 reads CASSQLARTSGETGELFF. The CDR3 DNA reads as TGTGCCAGCAGTCAACTAGCTCGGACTAGCGGGGAAACCGGGGAGCTGTTTTTT. This rearrangement joins TRBV7-3 to TRBJ2-2, with TRBD2 identical over 12 bases. Germline assignment: CDR1 SGHTA and CDR2 FQGTGA. This CDR3 spans 18 amino acids. Germline trimming cut 6 bases from V and 5 bases from J; bases unmatched to any gene: 13.

The chain couples TRBV3-1 (or the pseudogene TRBV3-2) to TRBJ1-6, with a possible D match to TRBD1 (5 bases). The CDR3 has 14 residues. V lost 3 bases and J 9 bases, leaving 12 bases between the germline ends. Germline lookup yields CDR1 LGHDT and CDR2 YNNKEL (reference sequence). The CDR3 here is CASSQGLGGSPLHF. The DNA for the CDR3 is TGTGCCAGCAGCCAGGGACTGGGGGGTTCACCCCTCCACTTT.

The chain combines TRBV4-1 with TRBJ2-3, with 10 bases aligning to TRBD2. Per germline, CDR1 MGHRA and CDR2 YSYEKL. The ends lost 8 bases at V and 7 bases at J; junction bases unmatched: 9. The CDR3 length is 14 residues. CDR3 DNA: TGCGCCAGCGGAGGGCTAGCGGGGGAAAATACGCAGTATTTT. Encoded protein: CASGGLAGENTQYF.

This chain uses TRBV4-2 with TRBJ2-7; D remains unclear. V lost 1 base and J lost 2, with 6 bases in between. CDR3 size: 13 residues. From germline, CDR1 is LGHNA and CDR2 YNFKEQ. CDR3 in DNA: TGTGCCAGCAGCCAAGGAGAACCCTACGAGCAGTACTTC. It specifies CASSQGEPYEQYF.

The J gene is TRBJ2-6, the V gene TRBV27, with 9 bases fitting TRBD1. The CDR3 sequence is 18 residues long. Germline loops: CDR1 MNHEY, CDR2 SMNVEV (reference sequence). Losses at the gene ends were 8 bases for V and 0 bases for J; bases not matched to a gene: 11. The chain's CDR3 is CASGVGQGRTSGANVLTF. The CDR3 nucleotides are TGTGCCAGCGGGGTCGGACAGGGGCGAACCTCTGGGGCCAACGTCCTGACTTTC.

The gene calls are TRBV19 and TRBJ2-2; TRBD1 matches 7 bases. Unmatched junction bases numbered 2, after V lost 5 bases and J lost 5 bases. The CDR3 runs 13 residues. Germline V lookup: CDR1 LNHDA, CDR2 SQIVND (reference sequence). The chain's CDR3 is CASSQGVTGELFF. DNA of the CDR3: TGTGCCAGTAGTCAGGGGGTGACCGGGGAGCTGTTTTTT. The entire variable domain, with the rest obtained from reference TRBV19 and TRBJ2-2, is as follows: DGGITQSPKYLFRKEGQNVTLSCEQNLNHDAMYWYRQDPGQGLRLIYYSQIVNDFQKGDIAEGYSVSREKKESFPLTVTSAQKNPTAFYLCASSQGVTGELFFGEGSRLTVL.

This rearrangement joins TRBV5-4 to TRBJ2-1; maybe TRBD1 (5 bases). The length of the CDR3 is 14 residues. Germline lookup yields CDR1 SGHNT and CDR2 YYREEE (reference sequence). The ends were cut back, 4 bases at V and 6 bases at J, with 14 bases in the middle. This CDR3 reads CASSLDAGSNEQFF. Written as DNA, the CDR3 is TGTGCCAGCAGCCTTGACGCAGGGTCCAATGAGCAGTTCTTC.

The chain recombines TRBV29-1 with TRBJ2-1; D remains unclear. V was cut by 6 bases and J by 0 bases, with 9 bases left in between. Germline V lookup: CDR1 SQVTM, CDR2 ANQGSEA. The CDR3 has 13 residues. CDR3 region: CSVAWSSYNEQFF. CDR3 nucleotides: TGCAGCGTAGCCTGGTCCTCCTACAATGAGCAGTTCTTC.

This clone was seen once. V usage is TRBV27 and J usage is TRBJ2-2; D is undetermined. This CDR3 has 18 amino acids. The V and J ends lost 0 bases and 0 bases respectively, with 14 bases between them. Germline CDR1 and CDR2: MNHEY and SMNVEV (reference sequence). Written as DNA, the CDR3 is TGTGCCAGCAGTTTATCCGGTTTGGCCACTGCGAACACCGGGGAGCTGTTTTTT. Translating gives CASSLSGLATANTGELFF.

The genes are TRBV21-1 and TRBJ2-5. TRBV21-1 is recorded as a pseudogene. This CDR3 spans 11 amino acids. The CDR3 DNA reads TGTGCCAGCGGACGGCAAGAGACCCAGTACTTC. Translating it yields CASGRQETQYF.

In nucleotides, the CDR3 is TGCAGCGTCGTGGGGACTGAAGCTTTCTTT. It encodes CSVVGTEAFF. The chain uses TRBV29-1 and TRBJ1-1; no definite D call. V was trimmed by 6 bases and J by 5 bases, leaving 7 bases between them. CDR3 length: 10 residues. Germline V lookup: CDR1 SQVTM, CDR2 ANQGSEA.

The genes are TRBV5-6 and TRBJ2-2; no reliable D call. The germline CDR1 and CDR2 sequences are SGHDT and YYEEEE. The CDR3 runs 16 residues. The V and J ends lost 4 bases and 0 bases respectively, with 13 bases between them. The DNA for the CDR3 is TGTGCCAGCAGCAGGTGGGCAACAACGAACACCGGGGAGCTGTTTTTT. Its protein is CASSRWATTNTGELFF.

The gene calls are TRBV7-2 and TRBJ2-4; D possibly matches TRBD1 or TRBD2 (6 bases each). The V end lost 1 base, the J end lost 8 bases, and 18 bases lay between the germline ends. The CDR3 is 16 residues long. From germline, CDR1 is SGHTA and CDR2 FQGNSA. CDR3 DNA: TGTGCCAGCAGCTTAGGCGCCCGAGGAGGGGGAGACATTCAGTACTTC. Its protein is CASSLGARGGGDIQYF.

V gene TRBV3-1 (or the pseudogene TRBV3-2) combines with J gene TRBJ1-1, with D maybe TRBD1 (6 bases). V was clipped by 2 bases and J by 1 base, with 8 bases between them. This CDR3 spans 14 amino acids. Germline V CDR1 and CDR2: LGHDT, YNNKEL (reference sequence). The CDR3 reads CASSQLGGNTEAFF. CDR3 DNA: TGTGCCAGCAGCCAATTAGGGGGGAACACTGAAGCTTTCTTT.